This TCR beta chain was sequenced during a study of regulatory T cells in long-lasting Graves disease (dated by TCRdb to the early 2020s). For context, the study as a whole: Persistent Graves' disease was defined as persistently positive TSH receptor autoantibodies together with antithyroid drug treatment for over 5 years. In the clinical cohort, patients with persistent Graves' disease had used antithyroid drugs for an average of roughly ten years. A total of some 33 samples were covered by TCR sequencing, comprising around 13 persistent and about 20 newly diagnosed Graves' disease patients. The study was registered as a clinical trial and conducted in China. This study used TCR sequencing and RNA sequencing of peripheral blood to compare persistent Graves' disease patients against newly diagnosed Graves' disease patients.

Library preparation was by multiplex PCR. Sequencing took place on an Illumina HiSeq 4000. CDR3 regions were amplified by Arm-PCR with iRepertoire HTBI primers to construct TCR beta libraries. Gel purification was performed on PCR products prior to sequencing. In the source study's methods: Gene usage analysis of CDR3 amino acid clonotypes used the approximately 62 TRBV and 14 to 15 TRBJ segments found across samples. Filtered high-quality paired reads were merged into contigs using COPE and FqMerger. BLAST was used to align contigs to the IMGT TRBV, TRBD and TRBJ reference genes, and CDR3 was defined following IMGT. Any clonotype with a frequency above 0.1% was classified as a highly expanded clone. Repertoire diversity was measured by Shannon entropy, and V-J evenness by the Gini coefficient. A clonotype found in more than one individual was treated as public. TCRdb handled the public reads itself, with Q25 trimming in fastp and clone calling in MiXCR, and kept productive beta chains. Each record represents a unique CDR3 protein, reported with the most common genes and DNA among its rows. None of the V and J calls come from the authors' own analysis; TCRdb made them. Within this sample are approximately 380,000 distinct CDR3 sequences, with 20% of them counted one time only. The top ten clones comprise more than 20% of the sample.

Points the paper makes about the study in general: Patients with persistent disease shared more public clonotypes (roughly 2,900) than newly diagnosed patients did (about 970). Persistent Graves' disease patients showed lower TCR Shannon entropy and fewer highly expanded clones than newly diagnosed patients, suggesting clonal expansion. Only the TCR beta chain was sequenced and analyzed. Peripheral blood alone was examined, since thyroid tissue, which constituted the primary lesion, could not be accessed. The small sample size was acknowledged by the authors as a limitation that may reduce accuracy. Preferential use of TRBV28, TRBJ1-2 and TRBJ2-5 was observed in persistent disease, whereas TRBV20-1 and TRBJ2-1 were favored in newly diagnosed disease.

According to the study, the label for this sample's time point signals: persistent/refractory GD, antithyroid drugs over 5 years with positive TRAb. For both TCR sequencing and RNA sequencing, RNA was extracted from PBMCs in TRIzol. The diagnosis of Graves' disease followed American Thyroid Association guidelines. Patients were recruited from an endocrinology department in Xi'an, China. From each patient, approximately 10 milliliters of peripheral blood was collected into an EDTA anticoagulant tube. Ficoll Paque Plus density gradient separation was used to isolate PBMCs, and no further T cell sorting was performed. An Agilent 2100 Bioanalyzer and agarose gel were used to check RNA quality, while a NanoDrop 2000 measured RNA concentration. Notes on this clonotype: Its antigen remains undetermined. No much larger clonotype is one base removed from it; base qualities were not supplied.

Sequences SQVTM (CDR1) and ANQGSEA (CDR2) are obtained from the germline V gene. V and J are truncated by 3 bases and 2 bases respectively, leaving an intervening sequence of 4 bases. The CDR3 spans 12 residues, from the cysteine through the phenylalanine. This entry keeps only the CDR3 DNA: 36 bases, framed from base 1. The sample consisted of peripheral blood mononuclear cells (PBMCs), taken when the disease was refractory, from a patient treated with antithyroid drugs. The chain is made from TRBV29-1 and TRBJ2-2; the D gene is unclear. The clonotype comes from a female donor with Graves disease. For the CDR3, the sequence is CSVDSNTGELFF. The sequenced DNA: TGCAGCGTTGACTCCAACACCGGGGAGCTGTTTTTT.